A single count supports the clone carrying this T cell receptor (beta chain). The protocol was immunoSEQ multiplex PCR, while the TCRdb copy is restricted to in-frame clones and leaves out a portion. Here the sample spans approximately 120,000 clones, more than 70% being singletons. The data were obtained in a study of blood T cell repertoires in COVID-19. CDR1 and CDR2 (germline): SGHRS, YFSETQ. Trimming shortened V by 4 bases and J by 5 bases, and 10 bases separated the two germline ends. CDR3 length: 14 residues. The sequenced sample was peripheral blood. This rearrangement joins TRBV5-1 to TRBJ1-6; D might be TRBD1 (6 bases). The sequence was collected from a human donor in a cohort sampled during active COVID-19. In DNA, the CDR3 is TGCGCCAGCAGCCAACAGGGAGATAATTCACCCCTCCACTTT. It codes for CASSQQGDNSPLHF.